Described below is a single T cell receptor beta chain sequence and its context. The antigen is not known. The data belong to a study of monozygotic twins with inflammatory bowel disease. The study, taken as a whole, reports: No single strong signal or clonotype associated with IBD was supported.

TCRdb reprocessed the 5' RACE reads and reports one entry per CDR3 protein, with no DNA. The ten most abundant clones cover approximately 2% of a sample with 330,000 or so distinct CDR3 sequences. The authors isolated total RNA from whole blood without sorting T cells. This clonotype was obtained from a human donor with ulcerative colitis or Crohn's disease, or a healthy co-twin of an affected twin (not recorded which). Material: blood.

The CDR3 spells CASSLAGEGTEAFF. This sequence joins TRBV7-2 and TRBJ1-1. The CDR3 runs 14 residues. Germline V lookup: CDR1 SGHTA, CDR2 FQGNSA.